Each of the 28 T cell receptor beta chains below was sequenced from the same sample in a study of control samples from healthy donors and cancer patients. Some clones are missing from TCRdb's copy, which holds only in-frame ones; the method was immunoSEQ multiplex PCR. The sample consists of about 150,000 clones, 88% of them appearing once. The sample taken for sequencing was blood. The receptors derive from a man aged 18 to 30 in good health.

The J gene is TRBJ2-4, the V gene TRBV3-1 (or the pseudogene TRBV3-2); D call uncertain. The V end was cut by 2 bases, the J end by 7 bases, with 0 bases between. CDR1 is LGHDT and CDR2 is YNNKEL in the germline V gene (reference sequence). CDR3 length equals 10 residues. CDR3 amino acids: CASSQNIQYF. The CDR3 region has the DNA TGTGCCAGCAGCCAAAACATTCAGTACTTC.

V and J are TRBV18 and TRBJ2-1; the D gene could be TRBD1 or TRBD2 (6 bases each). The V gene's germline CDR1 is KGHSH and CDR2 LQKENI. The CDR3 consists of 13 residues. V gave up 6 bases and J gave up 7 bases, with 13 bases separating them. The CDR3 loop is CASSQGRTNEQFF. CDR3 in DNA: TGTGCCAGCTCCCAGGGGAGGACGAATGAGCAGTTCTTC.

The V and J genes are TRBV19 and TRBJ2-1; D unclear. Trimming removed 3 bases at V and 2 bases at J, with 14 bases between. This CDR3 has 16 amino acids. Germline-derived CDR1 and CDR2 are LNHDA and SQIVND (reference sequence). The CDR3 DNA follows: TGTGCCAGTAGTATCGGTGTGGGCCATCCCTACAATGAGCAGTTCTTC. Its protein product is CASSIGVGHPYNEQFF.

The chain is built from TRBV9 and TRBJ2-2; D possibly corresponds to TRBD2 (7 bases). Germline values: CDR1 SGDLS, CDR2 YYNGEE. V dropped 1 base and J dropped 2 bases, with 15 bases sitting between them. The CDR3 contains 17 residues. The CDR3 region is CASSVTSRGANTGELFF. In nucleotides, the CDR3 is TGTGCCAGCAGCGTAACTTCCCGGGGGGCCAACACCGGGGAGCTGTTTTTT.

The chain has TRBV19 and TRBJ1-3; 8 positions agree with TRBD1. The germline V gene encodes CDR1 LNHDA and CDR2 SQIVND (reference sequence). J lost 0 bases, V lost 5 bases, and 3 bases had no gene match. There are 15 residues in the CDR3. The CDR3 sequence: CASSRQGSSGNTIYF. The CDR3 DNA sequence: TGTGCCAGTAGTCGACAGGGGTCCTCTGGAAACACCATATATTTT. Supplemented by reference TRBV19 and TRBJ1-3, the full variable domain reads DGGITQSPKYLFRKEGQNVTLSCEQNLNHDAMYWYRQDPGQGLRLIYYSQIVNDFQKGDIAEGYSVSREKKESFPLTVTSAQKNPTAFYLCASSRQGSSGNTIYFGEGSWLTVV.

The gene calls are TRBV4-1 and TRBJ1-5, with D possibly being TRBD1 (6 bases). This CDR3 contains 15 residues. V gave up 4 bases and J gave up 6 bases, with 16 bases separating them. Germline V gene sequence: CDR1 MGHRA, CDR2 YSYEKL. CDR3 protein: CASSPKQGVTQPQHF. In DNA, the CDR3 is TGCGCCAGCAGCCCCAAACAGGGAGTCACTCAGCCCCAGCATTTT.

The V call is TRBV12-2, the J call TRBJ1-2. TRBV12-2 is marked as a pseudogene. This CDR3 has 18 residues. The CDR3 nucleotides read TGTGCAAGTCGCTTAGATCCGGCGGGCAGCCTGCTCAACTATGGCTACACCTTC. Its translation is CASRLDPAGSLLNYGYTF.

This sequence joins TRBV7-2 and TRBJ1-6, with 7 bases aligning to TRBD1. Trimming cost V 6 bases and J 7 bases; bases outside gene matches: 12. The CDR3 sequence is 16 residues long. Germline loops: CDR1 SGHTA, CDR2 FQGNSA. The CDR3: CASRKSYGTENSPLHF. CDR3 coding DNA: TGTGCCAGCAGGAAATCTTACGGGACAGAGAATTCACCCCTCCACTTT.

The chain employs TRBV2 and TRBJ1-5; possibly TRBD1 for D (6 bases). Germline V gene sequence: CDR1 SNHLY, CDR2 FYNNEI. The CDR3 is made up of 15 amino acids. V was shortened by 2 bases and J by 2 bases, with 10 bases between the two germline ends. For the CDR3, the DNA is TGTGCCAGCAGTGAAAGTTCAGGGGGCAATCAGCCCCAGCATTTT. Encoded protein: CASSESSGGNQPQHF.

This sequence joins TRBV11-2 and TRBJ2-2, with 10 bases identical to TRBD2. There are 18 residues in the CDR3. The germline gives CDR1 SGHAT, CDR2 FQNNGV. V lost 8 bases to trimming and J lost 0 bases; unmatched junction nucleotides: 12. The CDR3 DNA is TGTGCCAGCCGCGAGGGTGGAGCGGGGGGGCCGAACACCGGGGAGCTGTTTTTT. Its translation: CASREGGAGGPNTGELFF.

The chain carries TRBV28 and TRBJ2-3; TRBD2 might be the D (6 bases). Germline V gives CDR1 MDHEN, CDR2 SYDVKM. V was cut by 4 bases and J by 2 bases, with 13 bases left in between. The CDR3 length is 15 residues. The CDR3 is CASSSTGSLTDTQYF. The CDR3 DNA sequence: TGTGCCAGCAGTTCAACCGGGAGCCTCACAGATACGCAGTATTTT.

The CDR3 region is CACHRGREETQYF. DNA for the CDR3: TGTGCCTGTCACAGGGGGCGCGAAGAGACCCAGTACTTC. The chain employs TRBV30 and TRBJ2-5, with TRBD1 matching 9 bases. V shed 6 bases and J 3 bases; nucleotides not matched to a gene: 5. This CDR3 is 13 amino acids long. Germline CDR1 reads GTSNPN; CDR2 reads SVGIG (reference sequence).

The chain joins TRBV18 to TRBJ2-5; possible D gene TRBD1, 5 bases. The CDR3 is made up of 16 amino acids. The germline CDR1 and CDR2 sequences are KGHSH and LQKENI. Trimming took off 1 base at V and 2 bases at J, with 14 bases between the two ends. CDR3 nucleotides: TGTGCCAGCTCACCACAAGGGGCCAGAAAACAAGAGACCCAGTACTTC. Its translation: CASSPQGARKQETQYF.

The chain combines TRBV11-2 with TRBJ2-2, with D uncertain. This CDR3 has 16 amino acids. The germline CDR1 and CDR2 sequences are SGHAT and FQNNGV. Trimming took off 1 base at V and 6 bases at J, with 15 bases between the two ends. CDR3 DNA: TGTGCCAGCAGCTTAGGCCTAATTAAGCGCGCCGGGGAGCTGTTTTTT. Translating gives CASSLGLIKRAGELFF.

In this sample, this clone turned up once. The rearrangement uses TRBV11-3 and TRBJ2-1; TRBD2 matches 13 bases. Germline CDR1 SGHNT, CDR2 YENEEA. J was trimmed by 8 bases and V by 4 bases; bases with no gene match: 8. The CDR3 runs 16 residues. The DNA of the CDR3 is TGTGCCAGCAGCTCCGGGACTAGCGGGGAGGGAGATGAGCAGTTCTTC. This encodes CASSSGTSGEGDEQFF.

This chain uses TRBV28 with TRBJ1-6; perhaps TRBD1 as D (5 bases). Germline CDR1 MDHEN, CDR2 SYDVKM. CDR3 size: 13 residues. With 6 bases removed from V and 10 bases from J, the gap between germline ends came to 13 bases. In DNA form, the CDR3 reads TGTGCCAGCAGCCCAGGGCTGAGCTCACCCCTCCACTTT. Its protein is CASSPGLSSPLHF. The variable domain in full, with the rest retrieved from reference TRBV28 and TRBJ1-6, is DVKVTQSSRYLVKRTGEKVFLECVQDMDHENMFWYRQDPGLGLRLIYFSYDVKMKEKGDIPEGYSVSREKKERFSLILESASTNQTSMYLCASSPGLSSPLHFGNGTRLTVT.

The chain uses TRBV5-1 and TRBJ2-7; a weak D match, TRBD2 (6 bases). Trimming left V 0 bases short and J 7 bases short, with 23 bases between. The CDR3 has 17 amino acids. Germline CDR1 is SGHRS and CDR2 is YFSETQ. Here the CDR3 reads CASSLGSSVGRRREQYF. The CDR3 DNA is TGCGCCAGCAGCTTGGGTTCTAGCGTTGGTAGGAGAAGGGAGCAGTACTTC.

The V call is TRBV19, the J call TRBJ1-1, with D perhaps TRBD1 (5 bases). V gave up 4 bases and J gave up 1 base, with 7 bases separating them. CDR3 size: 13 residues. The germline CDR1 and CDR2 sequences are LNHDA and SQIVND (reference sequence). The CDR3 spells CASSRTQNTEAFF. CDR3 nucleotides: TGTGCCAGTAGTAGGACACAGAACACTGAAGCTTTCTTT.

This chain links TRBV12-5 with TRBJ2-7; D may match TRBD1 or TRBD2 (5 bases each). The CDR3 has 13 residues. In germline, CDR1 is LGHNT, CDR2 FRNRAP. V gave up 6 bases and J gave up 3 bases, with 12 bases separating them. The DNA for the CDR3 is TGTGCTAGTGGGCTGGGACGGGACTACGAGCAGTACTTC. It translates to CASGLGRDYEQYF.

This chain connects TRBV7-6 to TRBJ2-1; 7 bases map to TRBD1. This CDR3 spans 13 amino acids. J lost 4 bases, V lost 8 bases, and 5 bases had no gene match. Germline-derived CDR1 and CDR2 are SGHVS and FNYEAQ. CDR3 residues: CASGDSQYNEQFF. The CDR3 bases are TGTGCCAGCGGGGACAGTCAATACAATGAGCAGTTCTTC.

The chain uses TRBV5-4 and TRBJ1-3; D gene uncertain. V was cut by 7 bases and J by 0 bases, with 17 bases left in between. CDR1 SGHNT and CDR2 YYREEE come from the germline V gene (reference sequence). This CDR3 is built from 16 residues. The CDR3 loop reads CASQADVYSSGNTIYF. The CDR3 bases are TGTGCCAGCCAGGCGGATGTTTATAGCTCTGGAAACACCATATATTTT.

The genes are TRBV6-1 and TRBJ1-1, with a tentative D call TRBD1 (5 bases). Germline loops: CDR1 MNHNS, CDR2 SASEGT. This CDR3 has 14 amino acids. The ends were cut back, 2 bases at V and 6 bases at J, with 13 bases in the middle. CDR3 bases: TGTGCCAGCAGTGAAACCCAGGGAAGCGCTGAAGCTTTCTTT. It codes for CASSETQGSAEAFF.

The chain is built from TRBV6-5 and TRBJ2-3, with D possibly being TRBD1 (6 bases). Trimming stripped 7 bases from V and 4 bases from J, with 18 bases between. The CDR3 sequence is 15 residues long. Germline CDR1 and CDR2: MNHEY and SVGAGI. The CDR3 sequence: CASTKQGRLSDTQYF. The DNA for the CDR3 is TGTGCCAGCACTAAACAGGGACGATTGTCAGATACGCAGTATTTT.

CDR3 loop: CASSQDSLRGRNEQFF. The DNA of the CDR3 is TGCGCCAGCAGCCAAGATTCCCTTCGGGGGCGCAATGAGCAGTTCTTC. The gene calls are TRBV4-1 and TRBJ2-1; D may be TRBD1 or TRBD2 (6 bases each). Trimming left V 0 bases short and J 6 bases short, with 15 bases between. CDR1 and CDR2 from the germline V gene are MGHRA and YSYEKL. This CDR3 region has 16 residues.

V and J are TRBV5-4 and TRBJ1-6, with a tentative D call TRBD1 (5 bases). Trimming removed 3 bases from V and 6 bases from J, with 16 bases in between. CDR3 length equals 16 residues. CDR1 and CDR2 from the germline V gene are SGHNT and YYREEE (reference sequence). CDR3 DNA sequence: TGTGCCAGCAGCTCTGGGACCGTGGCGACTAATTCACCCCTCCACTTT. It codes for CASSSGTVATNSPLHF.

This clone was seen only a few times. The chain combines TRBV25-1 with TRBJ1-2; maybe TRBD1 (5 bases). The CDR3 sequence is 14 residues long. Germline V CDR1 and CDR2: MGHDK, SYGVNS. The V end lost 1 base, the J end lost 4 bases, and 10 bases lay between the germline ends. CDR3 sequence: CASSESEGSYGYTF. CDR3 DNA: TGTGCCAGCAGTGAATCCGAGGGGTCCTATGGCTACACCTTC.

The V gene is TRBV5-1, the J gene TRBJ2-7, with no clear D. CDR1 and CDR2 (germline): SGHRS, YFSETQ. The CDR3 sequence is 15 residues long. Trimming took 2 bases from V and 3 from J, leaving 15 bases between them. CDR3 residues: CASSFEAAPIYEQYF. CDR3 in DNA: TGCGCCAGCAGCTTCGAGGCCGCACCGATCTACGAGCAGTACTTC.

V is TRBV30 and J is TRBJ1-5; 7 bases align to TRBD1. The junction had 4 bases not matched to a gene; V was cut back by 5 bases and J by 3 bases. The germline CDR1 and CDR2 sequences are GTSNPN and SVGIG (reference sequence). The CDR3 is 13 amino acids. In DNA, the CDR3 is TGTGCCTGGGGGACAGAACTCAATCAGCCCCAGCATTTT. Protein product: CAWGTELNQPQHF.